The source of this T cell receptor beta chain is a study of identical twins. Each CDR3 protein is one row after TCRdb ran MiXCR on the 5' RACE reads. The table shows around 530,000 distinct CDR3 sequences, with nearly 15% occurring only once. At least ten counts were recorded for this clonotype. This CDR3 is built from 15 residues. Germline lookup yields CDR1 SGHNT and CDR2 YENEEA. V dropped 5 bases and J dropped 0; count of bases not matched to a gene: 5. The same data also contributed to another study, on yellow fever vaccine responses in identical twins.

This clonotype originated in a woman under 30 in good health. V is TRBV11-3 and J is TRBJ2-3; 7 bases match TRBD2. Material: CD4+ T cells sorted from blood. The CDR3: CASSPRTSSTDTQYF. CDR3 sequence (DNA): TGTGCCAGCAGCCCCCGGACTAGTAGCACAGATACGCAGTATTTT.